The 9 T cell receptor beta chains below all came from one sample that was sequenced in a study of OX40 agonist ivuxolimab in advanced cancers. Assay: immunoSEQ multiplex PCR; the TCRdb copy retains only in-frame clones and omits some. Found here are about 120,000 clones, 75% to 90% of them singletons; the top ten hold around 0.57%. Material: CD4+ or CD8+ T cells sorted from blood, obtained in a trial of the OX40 agonist ivuxolimab. The origin of the receptors is an adult with an advanced solid tumor such as melanoma, head and neck, liver or kidney cancer.

The chain recombines TRBV6-6 with TRBJ2-2; D not certain. The CDR3 contains 15 residues. V was cut by 0 bases and J by 0 bases, with 5 bases left in between. Germline V lookup: CDR1 MNHNY, CDR2 SVGAGI (reference sequence). CDR3 residues: CASSYSSTNTGELFF. Here the CDR3 DNA reads TGTGCCAGCAGTTACTCGAGCACGAACACCGGGGAGCTGTTTTTT.

The chain has TRBV19 and TRBJ2-2; D might be TRBD1 (6 bases). V lost 4 bases and J 0 bases, leaving 9 bases between the germline ends. This CDR3 has 15 residues. CDR1 and CDR2 from the germline V gene are LNHDA and SQIVND (reference sequence). Written as DNA, the CDR3 is TGTGCCAGTAGTACCCAGGGGACGAACACCGGGGAGCTGTTTTTT. It codes for CASSTQGTNTGELFF.

The V and J genes are TRBV6-5 and TRBJ1-3, with a tentative D call TRBD1 (5 bases). The CDR3 has 15 residues. V dropped 2 bases and J dropped 4 bases, with 12 bases sitting between them. Germline CDR1 is MNHEY and CDR2 is SVGAGI. The CDR3 loop reads CASSYPGGRGNTIYF. DNA of the CDR3: TGTGCCAGCAGTTACCCGGGGGGTCGGGGAAACACCATATATTTT.

The V call is TRBV29-1, the J call TRBJ1-2, with D unresolved. Germline V gene sequence: CDR1 SQVTM, CDR2 ANQGSEA. CDR3 length equals 10 residues. The V end was cut by 7 bases, the J end by 3 bases, with 6 bases between. The CDR3, as DNA: TGCAGCGCCCTGGACTATGGCTACACCTTC. It translates to CSALDYGYTF.

Note on this clone: One junction end disagrees with the germline gene, perhaps due to a read error. The V call is TRBV7-7, the J call TRBJ1-1; possible D gene TRBD1, 5 bases. This CDR3 has 13 residues. CDR1 is SSHAT and CDR2 is FNYEAQ in the germline V gene (reference sequence). The CDR3 spells CASSVVGESEAFF. The CDR3 DNA is TGTGCTAGCAGCGTGGTGGGGGAGTCTGAAGCTTTCTTT.

The V gene is TRBV29-1, the J gene TRBJ2-3; possibly TRBD1 for D (5 bases). The CDR3 sequence is 13 residues long. Trimming took 5 bases from V and 2 from J, leaving 11 bases between them. The germline V gene has CDR1 SQVTM and CDR2 ANQGSEA. The CDR3 sequence is CSVRTKYTDTQYF. The CDR3 DNA sequence: TGCAGCGTTAGGACAAAGTACACAGATACGCAGTATTTT.

This clone was counted a single time. The chain is built from TRBV9 and TRBJ2-1; tentatively, D is TRBD1 (8 bases). CDR1 SGDLS and CDR2 YYNGEE come from the germline V gene. The CDR3 covers 15 residues. Trimming took off 3 bases at V and 3 bases at J, with 13 bases between the two ends. CDR3 sequence: CASSAQGGIYNEQFF. As DNA, the CDR3 is TGTGCCAGCAGCGCACAGGGGGGGATCTACAATGAGCAGTTCTTC.

This clone was observed a single time. The rearrangement links TRBV19 to TRBJ1-5, with a weak D call TRBD1 (5 bases). The length of the CDR3 is 16 residues. Germline CDR1 LNHDA, CDR2 SQIVND (reference sequence). The V end lost 5 bases, the J end lost 7 bases, and 21 bases lay between the germline ends. The CDR3 reads CASSSISGPTGQPQHF. CDR3 nucleotides: TGTGCCAGTAGTTCAATTTCGGGACCTACGGGGCAGCCCCAGCATTTT.

This clone was detected ten times or more. This chain links TRBV4-3 with TRBJ1-3, with a possible D match to TRBD1 (6 bases). CDR3 size: 16 residues. Germline CDR1 LGHNA, CDR2 YSLEER. Trimming took 1 base from V and 0 from J, leaving 10 bases between them. CDR3 sequence: CASSQGQDHSGNTIYF. The CDR3 nucleotides are TGCGCCAGCAGCCAAGGACAGGATCACTCTGGAAACACCATATATTTT.